This TCR beta chain was recovered during a study of regulatory T cells in long-lasting Graves disease. Sample time point: newly diagnosed GD, antithyroid drugs for less than 3 months. The TCR library used RNA extracted from PBMCs. Study findings and constraints: Gene preferences differed: TRBV28, TRBJ1-2, TRBJ2-5 in persistent cases. For persistent Graves' patients, TCR diversity was lower than for newly diagnosed ones.

Construction of the TCR beta libraries employed iRepertoire HTBI primers in conjunction with Arm-PCR of CDR3 regions. TCRdb reprocessed the multiplex PCR reads via MiXCR and lists one record per CDR3 protein. Of 450,000 to 700,000 distinct CDR3 sequences listed, roughly 12% are singletons. To note about this clonotype: Its antigen is currently unknown. With only one base between it and a far larger clone, this is likely a read error.

The V gene lost 5 bases and the J gene lost 2 bases, with 19 bases spanning the gap. CDR1 and CDR2 from the germline V gene are SEHNR and FQNEAQ (reference sequence). The CDR3 covers 16 residues. Another study also made use of these data, one on T cells in Graves' hyperthyroidism and ophthalmopathy. This second study says: Orbital computed tomography and thyroid ultrasound, together with serum TRAb and thyroxine and clinical symptoms, were used for diagnoses. The TCR CDR3 first-round RT-PCR relied on the HTBI primer set.

Sequenced material: peripheral blood mononuclear cells (PBMCs), taken at new diagnosis, from a patient treated with antithyroid drugs. The chain has TRBV7-9 and TRBJ2-7, with a weak D call TRBD1 (6 bases). The origin of this receptor is a man younger than 45 with Graves disease. This CDR3 reads CASSRGTRQVAYEQYF. DNA for the CDR3: TGTGCCAGCAGCAGGGGGACCCGACAGGTGGCCTACGAGCAGTACTTC.